One sample yielded the 30 T cell receptor beta chains listed below, sequenced in a study of shared clonotypes between healthy human individuals (dated by TCRdb to 2018 to 2020). The method behind the library was the immunoSEQ multiplex PCR assay. TCRdb limited this immuneACCESS table to in-frame rearrangements with V and J called. A share of clones is missing; checked studies link under half to unresolved V genes, and the rest is unexplained. The sample records about 2.3 million clones, approximately 95% of which are singletons. 0.39% of the sample is held by the ten biggest clonotypes. The specimen sequenced was naive CD4+ T cells from PBMCs. The meaning of the sample's cell subset or site label: CD45RA+ positively selected. The receptors derive from a man aged 18 to 29 in good health. Some clones in this sample may be carry-over from other donors' samples.

This rearrangement joins TRBV4-1 to TRBJ2-7; 7 nucleotides match TRBD2. Trimming took 1 base from V and 2 from J; bases not matched to a gene: 5. Germline loops: CDR1 MGHRA, CDR2 YSYEKL. The CDR3 is 15 amino acids. Written as DNA, the CDR3 is TGCGCCAGCAGCCAAGGTCCCAGCGGGGCCTACGAGCAGTACTTC. Translation gives CASSQGPSGAYEQYF.

This clone has a single count. The V and J genes are TRBV28 and TRBJ2-1; D perhaps matches TRBD2 (6 bases). The CDR3 consists of 14 residues. Germline loops: CDR1 MDHEN, CDR2 SYDVKM. V was shortened by 7 bases and J by 5 bases, with 15 bases between the two germline ends. CDR3 DNA: TGTGCCAGCACCTCCCGGACTACCAACAATGAGCAGTTCTTC. Encoded protein: CASTSRTTNNEQFF.

This chain links TRBV10-3 with TRBJ1-1, with no clear D. V lost 2 bases, J lost 7 bases, and 11 bases lay in between. The CDR3 contains 13 residues. Per germline, CDR1 ENHRY and CDR2 SYGVKD. Written as DNA, the CDR3 is TGTGCCATCAGTGAGGGGGTAGGCAGTGAAGCTTTCTTT. Protein product: CAISEGVGSEAFF.

The V and J genes are TRBV5-6 and TRBJ2-5; TRBD1 or TRBD2 may be the D gene (5 bases each). CDR1 SGHDT and CDR2 YYEEEE come from the germline V gene. The CDR3 has 12 amino acids. V lost 5 bases and J 8 bases, leaving 13 bases between the germline ends. The CDR3 bases are TGTGCCAGCAGTTTACAGGACTTCACCCAGTACTTC. The encoded protein is CASSLQDFTQYF.

The V gene is TRBV4-3, the J gene TRBJ2-3; D remains unclear. Trimming shortened V by 1 base and J by 3 bases, and 11 bases separated the two germline ends. The germline V gene encodes CDR1 LGHNA and CDR2 YSLEER. CDR3 length: 15 amino acids. The CDR3 DNA is TGCGCCAGCAGCCAAGTATTCCGAACAACAGATACGCAGTATTTT. Translating gives CASSQVFRTTDTQYF.

This sequence joins TRBV5-4 and TRBJ2-7; D ambiguous. V lost 2 bases to trimming and J lost 0 bases, with 12 bases between them. The CDR3 is 15 residues long. From germline, CDR1 is SGHNT and CDR2 YYREEE (reference sequence). Here the CDR3 reads CASSFGAPGSYEQYF. The CDR3, as DNA: TGTGCCAGCAGCTTCGGCGCGCCGGGCTCCTACGAGCAGTACTTC.

This clone was found a few times. Other DNA variants within this sample encode the same CDR3. The gene calls are TRBV7-3 and TRBJ2-1; weak D call: TRBD2 (6 bases). Trimming pared 3 bases from V and 0 bases from J, leaving 9 bases between. CDR1 is SGHTA and CDR2 is FQGTGA in the germline V gene. This CDR3 region has 15 residues. CDR3 DNA sequence: TGTGCCAGCAGCTTTAGCGGTAGCTCCTACAATGAGCAGTTCTTC. Encoded protein: CASSFSGSSYNEQFF.

This sequence joins TRBV5-1 and TRBJ2-3; 11 bases match TRBD2. The CDR3 loop spans 16 amino acids. The V and J ends lost 4 bases and 2 bases, in that order; junction bases with no gene match: 6. Germline lookup yields CDR1 SGHRS and CDR2 YFSETQ. In DNA form, the CDR3 reads TGCGCCAGCAGCGGACTGGGACTAGCGGTCACAGATACGCAGTATTTT. Translation gives CASSGLGLAVTDTQYF.

This chain's CDR3 is CASSHQAGGVSTDTQYF. The CDR3 DNA sequence: TGCGCCAGCAGCCACCAAGCCGGAGGAGTTAGCACAGATACGCAGTATTTT. J is TRBJ2-3 and V is TRBV4-1, with D possibly matching TRBD2 (5 bases). The germline V gene has CDR1 MGHRA and CDR2 YSYEKL. CDR3 length equals 17 residues. V gave up 3 bases and J gave up 0 bases, with 16 bases separating them.

The chain couples TRBV27 to TRBJ2-7; D may correspond to TRBD1 or TRBD2 (5 bases each). Germline CDR1 is MNHEY and CDR2 is SMNVEV (reference sequence). The CDR3 contains 14 residues. Trimming removed 3 bases from V and 6 bases from J, with 15 bases in between. The CDR3 here is CASSLGVEVGEQYF. The CDR3 nucleotides read TGTGCCAGCAGTTTGGGGGTGGAGGTCGGCGAGCAGTACTTC.

The CDR3 DNA follows: TGCGCCAGCAGCCCCGGACTAGCGGGAGATGATACGCAGTATTTT. Protein: CASSPGLAGDDTQYF. The rearrangement links TRBV5-1 to TRBJ2-3; 13 bases map to TRBD2. V lost 4 bases and J lost 6; bases outside the gene matches: 5. The germline V gene encodes CDR1 SGHRS and CDR2 YFSETQ. This CDR3 has 15 amino acids.

V gene TRBV2 combines with J gene TRBJ1-5; TRBD1 matches at 7 bases. Germline V gene data show CDR1 as SNHLY and CDR2 as FYNNEI. V trimming: 3 bases; J trimming: 7 bases; junction bases outside the gene matches: 6. The CDR3 runs 14 residues. The CDR3 is CASSEAGGWQPQHF. The CDR3 nucleotides are TGTGCCAGCAGTGAGGCAGGGGGATGGCAGCCCCAGCATTTT.

CDR3 bases: TGTGCCAGCCTAAAGGGGGGAGGAAGTCAGCCCCAGCATTTT. It encodes CASLKGGGSQPQHF. This chain joins TRBV6-1 and TRBJ1-5; tentative D call: TRBD1 (6 bases). This CDR3 is built from 14 residues. V was pared by 8 bases and J by 6 bases, with 17 bases between. The V gene's germline CDR1 is MNHNS and CDR2 SASEGT.

This clone came up a few times. The genes are TRBV21-1 and TRBJ1-1. TRBV21-1 is tagged as a pseudogene. This CDR3 has 13 amino acids. The CDR3 spells CASSSPVRSEAFF. The CDR3 DNA reads as TGTGCCAGCAGCTCCCCCGTTAGGTCTGAAGCTTTCTTT.

This chain uses TRBV18 with TRBJ2-7, with 11 bases identical to TRBD2. Trimming at V came to 6 bases and at J to 6 bases, leaving 7 bases not matched to a gene. Germline CDR1 is KGHSH and CDR2 is LQKENI. CDR3 length: 14 residues. CDR3 nucleotides: TGTGCCAGCTCCCAACTAGCGGGAGATGGCGAGCAGTACTTC. Amino acids: CASSQLAGDGEQYF. The entire variable domain, with the rest obtained from reference TRBV18 and TRBJ2-7, is as follows: NAGVMQNPRHLVRRRGQEARLRCSPMKGHSHVYWYRQLPEEGLKFMVYLQKENIIDESGMPKERFSAEFPKEGPSILRIQQVVRGDSAAYFCASSQLAGDGEQYFGPGTRLTVT.

The chain has TRBV25-1 and TRBJ1-2, with 7 positions matching TRBD1. Trimming took 2 bases from V and 2 from J; bases not matched to a gene: 5. CDR3 size: 15 residues. Germline CDR1 MGHDK, CDR2 SYGVNS. The CDR3 loop is CASSEHLGQNYGYTF. The CDR3 coding sequence is TGTGCCAGCAGTGAACACTTGGGACAGAACTATGGCTACACCTTC.

J is TRBJ2-7 and V is TRBV28, with D uncertain. V lost 3 bases and J lost 0, with 18 bases in between. This CDR3 region has 17 residues. Germline assignment: CDR1 MDHEN and CDR2 SYDVKM. DNA of the CDR3: TGTGCCAGCAGTTTGTCCCTTCTGCCCCAGAGCTCCTACGAGCAGTACTTC. Its protein is CASSLSLLPQSSYEQYF. Combining the CDR3 with reference TRBV28 and TRBJ2-7 gives the whole variable domain DVKVTQSSRYLVKRTGEKVFLECVQDMDHENMFWYRQDPGLGLRLIYFSYDVKMKEKGDIPEGYSVSREKKERFSLILESASTNQTSMYLCASSLSLLPQSSYEQYFGPGTRLTVT.

J is TRBJ1-2 and V is TRBV30; tentative D call: TRBD1 (6 bases). This CDR3 has 15 amino acids. Germline-derived CDR1 and CDR2 are GTSNPN and SVGIG (reference sequence). Trimming removed 1 base at V and 7 bases at J, with 19 bases between. In DNA, the CDR3 is TGTGCCTGGAGTGATGGGGATGGGGGCGAAGGTGGCTACACCTTC. Residues: CAWSDGDGGEGGYTF. Full variable domain (remainder filled in from reference TRBV30 and TRBJ1-2): SQTIHQWPATLVQPVGSPLSLECTVEGTSNPNLYWYRQAAGRGLQLLFYSVGIGQISSEVPQNLSASRPQDRQFILSSKKLLLSDSGFYLCAWSDGDGGEGGYTFGSGTRLTVV.

This chain links TRBV5-1 with TRBJ1-1; 7 bases agree with TRBD1. V lost 4 bases, J lost 8 bases, and 11 bases stayed unmatched. Germline V gene lookup returns CDR1 SGHRS and CDR2 YFSETQ. The CDR3 is made up of 14 amino acids. The CDR3 region is CASSAFRGLGEAFF. In DNA form, the CDR3 reads TGCGCCAGCAGCGCATTCAGGGGGTTGGGAGAAGCTTTCTTT.

Concerning this clone itself: The sample holds other DNA sequences that translate to the same CDR3. The gene calls are TRBV20-1 and TRBJ2-5, with no clear D. There are 11 residues in the CDR3. V gave up 3 bases and J gave up 4 bases, with 6 bases separating them. Per germline, CDR1 DFQATT and CDR2 SNEGSKA (reference sequence). The DNA for the CDR3 is TGCAGTGCTAGTACCGGAGAGACCCAGTACTTC. Translation: CSASTGETQYF.

V usage is TRBV14 and J usage is TRBJ2-3, with 8 bases fitting TRBD2. There are 15 residues in the CDR3. The V and J ends lost 1 base and 1 base, in that order; junction bases with no gene match: 1. The germline V gene has CDR1 SGHDN and CDR2 FVKESK. The CDR3 spells CASSQGSGGTDTQYF. DNA for the CDR3: TGTGCCAGCAGCCAAGGTAGCGGGGGCACAGATACGCAGTATTTT.

This chain joins TRBV7-3 and TRBJ2-2; possibly TRBD1 or TRBD2 for D (5 bases each). This CDR3 is 17 amino acids long. Trimming stripped 3 bases from V and 1 base from J, with 15 bases between. CDR1 is SGHTA and CDR2 is FQGTGA in the germline V gene. The CDR3 DNA sequence: TGTGCCAGCAGCTTTCGCCCCGGGACGGTGAACACCGGGGAGCTGTTTTTT. Its protein product is CASSFRPGTVNTGELFF.

The chain employs TRBV6-5 and TRBJ2-1; the D gene is possibly TRBD2 (6 bases). Germline lookup yields CDR1 MNHEY and CDR2 SVGAGI. Trimming left V 5 bases short and J 7 bases short, with 15 bases between. There are 14 residues in the CDR3. CDR3 loop: CASSRRGLQNEQFF. Written as DNA, the CDR3 is TGTGCCAGCAGTCGGCGGGGCCTACAGAATGAGCAGTTCTTC.

V is TRBV6-5 and J is TRBJ1-3; D may be TRBD1 (5 bases). This CDR3 has 15 amino acids. CDR1 is MNHEY, CDR2 SVGAGI, per germline. V lost 6 bases and J 0 bases, leaving 12 bases between the germline ends. The CDR3 nucleotides are TGTGCCAGCAGGACGGGGCTCTCCTCTGGAAACACCATATATTTT. Translated, it gives CASRTGLSSGNTIYF.

The chain carries TRBV7-2 and TRBJ1-3; 10 bases match TRBD1. The CDR3 is made up of 16 amino acids. CDR1 and CDR2 from the germline V gene are SGHTA and FQGNSA. V was clipped by 5 bases and J by 4 bases; unmatched bases: 8. The CDR3 region is CASSLRTTGGGNTIYF. The CDR3 nucleotides read TGTGCCAGCAGCCTCCGTACGACAGGGGGCGGAAACACCATATATTTT.

The chain uses TRBV28 and TRBJ2-1; 9 bases align to TRBD2. The CDR3 has 14 residues. The V and J ends lost 4 bases and 10 bases, in that order; junction bases with no gene match: 8. Germline assignment: CDR1 MDHEN and CDR2 SYDVKM. The CDR3 DNA sequence: TGTGCCAGCAGTTCTAGCGGGATAACCCTGGAGCAGTTCTTC. It yields the protein CASSSSGITLEQFF.

The chain uses TRBV5-5 and TRBJ1-2; D gene unclear. V was trimmed by 3 bases and J by 8 bases, leaving 17 bases between them. CDR3 length: 14 amino acids. Germline lookup yields CDR1 SGHKS and CDR2 YYEKEE (reference sequence). The CDR3 loop is CASSSTPGETGYTF. CDR3 nucleotides: TGTGCCAGCAGCTCGACTCCCGGGGAAACGGGCTACACCTTC.

The chain is built from TRBV2 and TRBJ1-5; no reliable D call. V lost 7 bases to trimming and J lost 4 bases, with 11 bases between them. The CDR3 length is 13 residues. Germline CDR1 SNHLY, CDR2 FYNNEI. CDR3 residues: CASTYELNQPQHF. For the CDR3, the DNA is TGTGCCAGCACTTACGAGCTTAATCAGCCCCAGCATTTT.

This chain links TRBV6-5 with TRBJ1-1; no reliable D call. Germline lookup yields CDR1 MNHEY and CDR2 SVGAGI. V was shortened by 0 bases and J by 5 bases, with 7 bases between the two germline ends. The CDR3 has 13 residues. The CDR3 protein is CASSYSRSTEAFF. The CDR3 DNA sequence: TGTGCCAGCAGTTACTCCAGAAGTACTGAAGCTTTCTTT.

V usage is TRBV6-6 and J usage is TRBJ2-7, with unresolved D. This CDR3 has 15 residues. Trimming took off 6 bases at V and 2 bases at J, with 17 bases between the two ends. Germline loops: CDR1 MNHNY, CDR2 SVGAGI (reference sequence). CDR3 coding DNA: TGTGCCAGCAGCCCACGGACCGCGGCTCCCTACGAGCAGTACTTC. This translates into CASSPRTAAPYEQYF.